A selection of T cell receptor beta chains follows, all from one sample in a study of Graves' ophthalmopathy and Graves' hyperthyroidism. TCRdb analysed the multiplex PCR reads with MiXCR anew, one entry per CDR3 protein. The top ten hold 40% to 55% of the sample, which has 650,000 to 900,000 distinct CDR3 sequences, roughly 41% seen once. Input material: peripheral blood. The source of these receptors is an adult man with Graves' ophthalmopathy. The CDR3 runs from the conserved cysteine through the conserved F or W. The order of the fields is V gene, J gene, D gene, clone size, CDR3 protein, CDR3 DNA. A D gene is named only where the DNA matches it firmly. Rows may omit the clone size; those that give it use once, few, many or a size class.

TRBV4-1,TRBJ2-7,TRBD1,few,CASSLVQGGFEQYF,TGCGCCAGCAGCCTGGTACAGGGGGGATTCGAGCAGTACTTC
TRBV11-2,TRBJ2-5,TRBD2,NA,CASSFSYAGGETQYF,TGTGCCAGCAGCTTTTCTTACGCGGGGGGAGAGACCCAGTACTTC
TRBV20-1,TRBJ1-1,NA,many,CSAPDTREMNTEAFF,TGCAGTGCCCCCGATACTCGGGAGATGAACACTGAAGCTTTCTTT
TRBV28,TRBJ2-7,TRBD2,NA,CVSTREVGVPYEQYF,TGTGTCAGCACGCGGGAGGTTGGGGTACCTTACGAGCAGTACTTC
TRBV14,TRBJ1-2,NA,many,CASSQGDVIRGYTF,TGTGCCAGCAGCCAAGGGGATGTAATTCGTGGCTACACCTTC
TRBV2,TRBJ2-2,NA,many,CASKNQQGGELFF,TGTGCCAGCAAGAACCAACAGGGAGGGGAACTGTTTTTT
TRBV10-3,TRBJ1-3,NA,many,CAISDQVSGNTIYF,TGTGCCATCAGTGACCAGGTCTCTGGAAACACCATATATTTT
TRBV20-1,TRBJ1-2,NA,many,CSASSPYGYTF,TGCAGTGCTAGTAGCCCATATGGCTACACCTTC
TRBV5-5,TRBJ2-7,NA,few,CASSGGDSYEQYF,TGTGCCAGCAGCGGAGGGGACTCCTACGAGCAGTACTTC
TRBV20-1,TRBJ2-5,NA,few,CSALGRSPKTQYF,TGCAGTGCTTTGGGACGGTCCCCGAAGACCCAGTACTTC
TRBV2,TRBJ2-7,TRBD1,NA,CASRVGQGSFYEQYF,TGTGCCAGCAGGGTGGGACAGGGGAGTTTCTACGAGCAGTACTTC
TRBV16,TRBJ1-5,NA,many,CASSQSGAGNQPQHF,TGTGCCAGCAGCCAATCGGGGGCGGGCAATCAGCCCCAGCATTTT
TRBV24-1,TRBJ1-5,TRBD1,NA,CAHGTGFGQPQHF,TGTGCCCACGGGACAGGGTTTGGTCAGCCCCAGCATTTT
TRBV9,TRBJ1-2,NA,NA,CASSVGAEANYGYTF,TGTGCCAGCAGCGTAGGGGCTGAGGCTAACTATGGCTACACCTTC
TRBV2,TRBJ2-5,TRBD2,few,CASSETRGGSPTQYF,TGTGCCAGCAGTGAGACTCGGGGGGGCAGTCCGACCCAGTACTTC
TRBV12-3/TRBV12-4,TRBJ2-7,NA,few,CASSLGGEPLHEQYF,TGTGCCAGCAGTTTAGGGGGAGAACCCCTCCACGAGCAGTACTTC
TRBV20-1,TRBJ1-4,NA,NA,CSASETGPGEKLFF,TGCAGTGCTAGTGAGACCGGACCCGGGGAAAAACTGTTTTTT
TRBV10-2,TRBJ2-3,TRBD2,NA,CASRDAPAGDTDTQYF,TGCGCCAGCAGGGACGCTCCAGCGGGAGACACAGATACGCAGTATTTT
TRBV7-9,TRBJ1-2,NA,few,CASSTPGVDYGYTF,TGTGCCAGCAGCACCCCGGGGGTGGACTATGGCTACACCTTC
TRBV15,TRBJ1-1,NA,many,CATSVNWGVNTEAFF,TGTGCCACCAGCGTAAACTGGGGAGTGAACACTGAAGCTTTCTTT
TRBV24-1,TRBJ1-5,NA,NA,CASAQTNQPQHF,TGTGCTAGTGCCCAGACCAATCAGCCCCAGCATTTT
TRBV15,TRBJ1-3,NA,NA,CATSSQSDSIYF,TGTGCCACCAGCAGCCAGTCGGACAGCATATATTTT
TRBV7-9,TRBJ2-7,NA,NA,CASSLEGPGEQYF,TGCGCCAGCAGCTTGGAGGGGCCGGGCGAGCAGTACTTC
TRBV15,TRBJ1-4,TRBD1,many,CATSGTGVTNEKLFF,TGTGCCACCAGCGGAACAGGGGTAACTAATGAAAAACTGTTTTTT
TRBV12-3/TRBV12-4,TRBJ2-7,NA,many,CASSPGQQPYEQYF,TGTGCCAGCAGCCCCGGACAGCAGCCCTACGAGCAGTACTTC
TRBV11-2,TRBJ2-5,NA,few,CASSPGTVVVTQYF,TGTGCCAGCAGCCCGGGGACTGTTGTTGTTACCCAGTACTTC
TRBV19,TRBJ1-6,NA,many,CASAGHLDTNSPLHF,TGTGCCAGTGCCGGCCACCTCGACACCAATTCACCCCTCCACTTT
TRBV29-1,TRBJ1-1,TRBD1,many,CSVGRDRDFSEAFF,TGCAGCGTGGGCCGGGACAGGGACTTCTCTGAAGCTTTCTTT
TRBV15,TRBJ1-5,NA,NA,CATSRAVTVGNQPQHF,TGTGCCACCAGCAGAGCGGTGACCGTGGGCAATCAGCCCCAGCATTTT
TRBV24-1,TRBJ1-5,NA,NA,CASSLDTDQPQHF,TGTGCCAGCAGCCTGGACACCGATCAGCCCCAGCATTTT
TRBV7-9,TRBJ2-5,NA,few,CASSLTNAAEETQYF,TGTGCCAGCAGCTTGACCAACGCGGCTGAAGAGACCCAGTACTTC
TRBV20-1,TRBJ2-7,TRBD2,NA,CSVSGSFGEQYF,TGCAGTGTTAGCGGGAGTTTTGGCGAGCAGTACTTC
TRBV7-9,TRBJ1-4,NA,NA,CASSLSRVNEKLFF,TGTGCCAGCAGCTTATCCAGAGTTAATGAAAAACTGTTTTTT
TRBV28,TRBJ1-2,TRBD1,few,CASSLTGGSGYTF,TGTGCCAGCAGTCTTACAGGGGGCAGTGGCTACACCTTC
TRBV10-3,TRBJ2-5,TRBD2,NA,CAIAPGLAATQETQYF,TGTGCCATCGCACCGGGACTAGCGGCCACCCAAGAGACCCAGTACTTC
TRBV12-3/TRBV12-4,TRBJ1-5,TRBD1,NA,CASKYRGGSNQPQHF,TGTGCCAGCAAATACAGGGGCGGTAGCAATCAGCCCCAGCATTTT
TRBV20-1,TRBJ2-7,NA,few,CSARNELRWDEQYF,TGCAGTGCTAGGAACGAGTTGAGGTGGGACGAGCAGTACTTC
TRBV7-3,TRBJ1-1,TRBD1,NA,CASSVTGGGTEAFF,TGTGCCAGCAGCGTTACAGGGGGGGGCACTGAAGCTTTCTTT
TRBV7-9,TRBJ2-7,TRBD2,few,CASSSPRGGGYEQYF,TGTGCCAGCAGCTCACCGCGGGGCGGGGGTTACGAGCAGTACTTC
TRBV10-3,TRBJ1-2,NA,many,CASRGADYGYTF,TGCGCCAGCAGGGGTGCTGACTATGGCTACACCTTC
TRBV7-9,TRBJ2-2,TRBD1,few,CASRRWTGANTGELFF,TGTGCCAGCAGAAGATGGACAGGCGCGAACACCGGGGAGCTGTTTTTT
TRBV2,TRBJ1-1,TRBD1,many,CASSTLGTGHMNTEAFF,TGTGCCAGCAGCACCTTGGGGACAGGGCACATGAACACTGAAGCTTTCTTT
TRBV6-1,TRBJ2-5,NA,many,CASTITETQYF,TGTGCCAGCACCATTACGGAGACCCAGTACTTC
TRBV20-1,TRBJ2-6,TRBD2,few,CSAKKGGSSGANVLTF,TGCAGTGCAAAGAAGGGCGGGAGCTCTGGGGCCAACGTCCTGACTTTC
TRBV20-1,TRBJ1-5,TRBD1,few,CSARDRTGPNQPQHF,TGCAGTGCTAGAGATCGGACAGGCCCCAATCAGCCCCAGCATTTT